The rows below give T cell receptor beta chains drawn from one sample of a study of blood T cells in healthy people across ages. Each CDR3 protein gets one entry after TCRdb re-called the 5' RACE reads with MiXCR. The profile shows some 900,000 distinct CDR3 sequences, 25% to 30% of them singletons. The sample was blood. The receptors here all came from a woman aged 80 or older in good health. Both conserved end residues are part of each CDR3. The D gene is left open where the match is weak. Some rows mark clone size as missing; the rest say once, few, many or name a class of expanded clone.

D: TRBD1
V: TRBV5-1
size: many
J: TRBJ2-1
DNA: TGCGCCAGCAGCTCAGGACAGGGGACCTACAATGAGCAGTTCTTC
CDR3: CASSSGQGTYNEQFF

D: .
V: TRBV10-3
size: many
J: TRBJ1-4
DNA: TGTGCCATCAGTGAGGGCGGCGACAATGAAAAACTGTTTTTT
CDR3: CAISEGGDNEKLFF

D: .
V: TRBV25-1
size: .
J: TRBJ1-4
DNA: TGTGCCAACAGTGAATACGTTCGGGCAGGGGTTTCAGAAAAACTGTTTTTT
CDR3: CANSEYVRAGVSEKLFF

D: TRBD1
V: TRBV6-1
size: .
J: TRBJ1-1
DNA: TGTGCCAGCAGTGAACGACAGGGCCCAGCTTTCTTT
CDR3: CASSERQGPAFF

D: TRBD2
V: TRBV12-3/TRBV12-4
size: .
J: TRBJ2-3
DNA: TGTGCCAGCAGTTATAACTCAGCCGGGACTAGCGGGGAGCTCTCAAATACGCAGTATTTT
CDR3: CASSYNSAGTSGELSNTQYF

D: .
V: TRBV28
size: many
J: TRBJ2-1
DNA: TGTGCCAGCAGTTTACAGGGAAGGCCCTACAATGAGCAGTTCTTC
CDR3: CASSLQGRPYNEQFF

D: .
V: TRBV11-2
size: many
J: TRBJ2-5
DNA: TGTGCCAGCAGCTTAGATTACCCAGGTACAGGCCAAGAGACCCAGTACTTC
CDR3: CASSLDYPGTGQETQYF

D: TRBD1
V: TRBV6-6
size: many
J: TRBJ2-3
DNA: TGTGCCAGCAGCCAACCCGACAGGGGAGGCACAGATACGCAGTATTTT
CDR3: CASSQPDRGGTDTQYF

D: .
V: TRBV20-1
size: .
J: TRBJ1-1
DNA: TGCAGTGCTAGCCAGGACATTCGGGGTATAGGTTTCTTT
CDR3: CSASQDIRGIGFF

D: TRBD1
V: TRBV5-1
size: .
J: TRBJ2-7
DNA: TGCGCCAGCAGCCATGGACAGGGGCAGTACTTC
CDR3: CASSHGQGQYF

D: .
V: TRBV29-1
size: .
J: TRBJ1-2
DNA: TGCAGCGTTGAACACCTCGGAGAGGCTGGCTACACCTTC
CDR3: CSVEHLGEAGYTF

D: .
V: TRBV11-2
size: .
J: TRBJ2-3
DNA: TGTGCCAGCAGCTTAGATCGTCGGGGGGCCTATGCAGATACGCAGTATTTT
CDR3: CASSLDRRGAYADTQYF

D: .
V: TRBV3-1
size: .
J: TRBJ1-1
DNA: TGTGCCAGCAAGAAGAAAACCATGAACACTGAAGCTTTCTTT
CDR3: CASKKKTMNTEAFF

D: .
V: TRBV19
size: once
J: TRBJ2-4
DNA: TGTGCCAGTAGCGACGGTAGGGGTGTAAAGAAAAACATTCAGTACTTC
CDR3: CASSDGRGVKKNIQYF

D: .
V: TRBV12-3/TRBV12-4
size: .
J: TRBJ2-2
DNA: TGTGCCAGCAGTTCTATTCGCTGGGACTTCACCGGGGAGCTGTTTTTT
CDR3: CASSSIRWDFTGELFF

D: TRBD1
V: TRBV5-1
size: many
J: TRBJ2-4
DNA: TGCGCCAGCAGCTTGGCCGGACAGGGCCGAGACATTCAGTACTTC
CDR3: CASSLAGQGRDIQYF

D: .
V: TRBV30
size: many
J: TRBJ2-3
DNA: TGTGCCTGGGAGGCCAGTTGGGATACGCAGTATTTT
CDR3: CAWEASWDTQYF

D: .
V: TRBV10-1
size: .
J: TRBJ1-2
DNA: TGCGCCAGCAGTGAGTCAACAGGGATTCCCTATGGCTACACCTTC
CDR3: CASSESTGIPYGYTF

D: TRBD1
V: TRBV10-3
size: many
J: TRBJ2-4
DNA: TGTGCCATCAGTGAAAACTACCCAGGGGGAATCCCAGGAAACATTCAGTACTTC
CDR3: CAISENYPGGIPGNIQYF

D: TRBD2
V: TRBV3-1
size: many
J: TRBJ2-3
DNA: TGTGCCAGCAGCCAAGCCAGCGGGGCGAGCACAGATACGCAGTATTTT
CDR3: CASSQASGASTDTQYF